Here is one T cell receptor beta chain with its context. The antigen is not known. These data are taken from a study of regulatory T cells in long-lasting Graves disease. Study-wide findings and caveats: A greater number of public clonotypes (about 2,900) was shared by persistent patients than by new patients (over 900). Newly diagnosed disease favored TRBV20-1 and TRBJ2-1 over persistent disease.

Germline values: CDR1 LNHNV, CDR2 YYDKDF (reference sequence). With V trimmed by 0 bases and J by 3 bases, 7 bases remained unmatched. The CDR3 length is 16 residues. Combining iRepertoire HTBI primers with Arm-PCR of CDR3 regions, the authors built TCR beta libraries. MiXCR, run by TCRdb on the multiplex PCR reads, gives a single entry per CDR3 protein. In the table there are 350,000 to 400,000 distinct CDR3 sequences, roughly a sixth of which are singletons. Specified time point: newly diagnosed GD, antithyroid drugs for less than 3 months. From RNA extracted from PBMCs, the TCR library was made. Material: peripheral blood mononuclear cells (PBMCs), obtained at new diagnosis, from a patient treated with antithyroid drugs. This TCR was sampled from a female donor with Graves disease. The chain links TRBV15 to TRBJ2-7; 8 nucleotides line up with TRBD1. The DNA for the CDR3 is TGTGCCACCAGCAGAGATCGCGGGACAGGCAACTACGAGCAGTACTTC. Translating gives CATSRDRGTGNYEQYF.